This TCR beta chain was identified during a study of shared clonotypes between healthy human individuals. Broader study findings: Naive subsets usually exceeded memory subsets in estimated richness.

TCRdb's table, derived via immunoSEQ multiplex PCR, lists solely in-frame clones and lacks some. The sample has 2 million to 2.5 million clones; about 90% are singletons. Germline assignment: CDR1 SGDLS and CDR2 YYNGEE. CDR3 length: 15 amino acids. The ends lost 4 bases at V and 5 bases at J; junction bases unmatched: 11. All donors qualified as healthy HIV-negative adults and had experienced no recent acute infections or vaccinations. Comments on this clone: No antigen is known for it.

This chain links TRBV9 with TRBJ1-1, with 7 bases lining up with TRBD1. The TCR originated in a man between 18 and 29 years old in good health. Some clones in this sample may be carry-over from other donors' samples. The sequenced sample consisted of naive CD4+ T cells from PBMCs. Subset meaning: CD45RA+ positively selected. The CDR3 region has the DNA TGTGCCAGCAGCTCGCGAGGGGAACAGGGGACTGAAGCTTTCTTT. It encodes CASSSRGEQGTEAFF.